One TCR beta chain is described in this entry. Using immunoSEQ multiplex PCR, the repertoire was profiled, and TCRdb retains in-frame clones only, with some absent. This sample has 110,000 to 150,000 clones, with roughly 92% found just once. Trimming cost V 4 bases and J 5 bases; bases outside gene matches: 11. Germline lookup yields CDR1 SGHTA and CDR2 FQGNSA. The CDR3 totals 18 residues. The data are from a study of control samples from healthy donors and cancer patients. This chain links TRBV7-2 with TRBJ2-1; 13 bases are shared with TRBD2. What was sequenced was blood. This clonotype was obtained from a man aged 30-40 years in good health. For the CDR3, the DNA is TGTGCCAGCAGCTCCTCTTCGGGACTAGCGGGACTCAACAATGAGCAGTTCTTC. Its translation is CASSSSSGLAGLNNEQFF. Filled out from reference TRBV7-2 and TRBJ2-1, the complete variable domain reads GAGVSQSPSNKVTEKGKDVELRCDPISGHTALYWYRQSLGQGLEFLIYFQGNSAPDKSGLPSDRFSAERTGGSVSTLTIQRTQQEDSAVYLCASSSSSGLAGLNNEQFFGPGTRLTVL.